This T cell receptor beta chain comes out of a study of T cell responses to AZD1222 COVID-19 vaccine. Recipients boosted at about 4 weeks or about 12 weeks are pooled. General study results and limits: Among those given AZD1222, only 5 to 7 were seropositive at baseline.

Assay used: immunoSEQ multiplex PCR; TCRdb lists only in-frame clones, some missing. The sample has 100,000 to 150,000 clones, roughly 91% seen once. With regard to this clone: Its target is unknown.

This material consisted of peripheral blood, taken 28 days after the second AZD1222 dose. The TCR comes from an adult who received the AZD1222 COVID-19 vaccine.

This CDR3 is CASSQDLSGSSYEQYF. DNA for the CDR3: TGTGCCAGCAGCCAAGATCTAAGCGGTAGCTCCTACGAGCAGTACTTC. The genes are TRBV3-1 (or the pseudogene TRBV3-2) and TRBJ2-7, with a weak D call TRBD2 (5 bases). This CDR3 has 16 amino acids. V lost 0 bases and J lost 0, with 12 bases in between. CDR1 LGHDT and CDR2 YNNKEL come from the germline V gene (reference sequence).